The 14 T cell receptor beta chains below all came from one sample that was sequenced in a study of identical twins. TCRdb re-derived calls from the 5' RACE reads in MiXCR, one entry per CDR3 protein. The sample lists fewer than 800,000 distinct CDR3 sequences; roughly 7.1% were seen once. These same data were also listed under a study on yellow fever vaccine responses in identical twins.

The sample taken for sequencing was PBMCs. The receptors come from a woman aged 18-29 years in good health.

This clonotype was found a few times. The V and J genes are TRBV24-1 and TRBJ2-3, with TRBD2 matching 9 bases. The V gene end was trimmed by 3 bases and the J gene end by 5 bases; junction bases not matched to a gene: 8. Germline-derived CDR1 and CDR2 are KGHDR and SFDVKD. The CDR3 sequence is 16 residues long. The CDR3, as DNA: TGTGCCACCAGTGATCGTCCTAGCGGGGTAATAGATACGCAGTATTTT. Amino acid sequence: CATSDRPSGVIDTQYF.

The V call is TRBV6-5, the J call TRBJ2-7; 8 nucleotides line up with TRBD2. The germline gives CDR1 MNHEY, CDR2 SVGAGI. This CDR3 is 15 amino acids long. Trimming at V came to 2 bases and at J to 5 bases, leaving 8 bases not matched to a gene. The CDR3 DNA reads as TGTGCCAGCAGTTACGTGGCTAGCGGGTCCCACGAGCAGTACTTC. Encoded protein: CASSYVASGSHEQYF.

The rearrangement uses TRBV12-3 or TRBV12-4 and TRBJ1-5, with D tentatively TRBD1 (6 bases). Trimming removed 4 bases at V and 5 bases at J, with 12 bases between. The CDR3 contains 14 residues. In nucleotides, the CDR3 is TGTGCCAGCAGTTACAGGGAAAGGGATCAGCCCCAGCATTTT. It codes for CASSYRERDQPQHF.

This clonotype was counted between two and nine times. The CDR3 DNA sequence: TGCGCCAGCAGCTTTTCACAGGGGGCAACAGATACGCAGTATTTT. As protein: CASSFSQGATDTQYF. The rearrangement joins TRBV5-1 to TRBJ2-3; 9 bases align to TRBD1. V lost 2 bases and J lost 3; bases outside the gene matches: 4. Looked up from germline, CDR1 is SGHRS and CDR2 is YFSETQ. CDR3 length: 15 residues.

This clonotype was picked up many times. The genes are TRBV20-1 and TRBJ1-1; D possibly corresponds to TRBD1 (5 bases). Germline loops: CDR1 DFQATT, CDR2 SNEGSKA (reference sequence). V gave up 5 bases and J gave up 6 bases, with 10 bases separating them. The CDR3 runs 11 residues. CDR3 loop: CSAAGPAEAFF. CDR3 nucleotides: TGCAGTGCTGCAGGGCCGGCTGAAGCTTTCTTT.

The CDR3 DNA sequence: TGTGCCAGCAGCTTAGCTCCCGCGGGGGGGCCGTCAGATACGCAGTATTTT. This gives the protein CASSLAPAGGPSDTQYF. This chain uses TRBV11-1 with TRBJ2-3; 9 nucleotides agree with TRBD2. V lost 0 bases and J lost 4; bases outside the gene matches: 8. The CDR3 contains 17 residues. The germline V gene has CDR1 SGHAT and CDR2 FQDESV (reference sequence).

The chain has TRBV10-3 and TRBJ2-7; possible D gene TRBD1, 5 bases. Germline values: CDR1 ENHRY, CDR2 SYGVKD. The CDR3 covers 13 residues. V was pared by 8 bases and J by 1 base, with 12 bases between. CDR3 in amino acids: CAIAKQASYEQYV. Written as DNA, the CDR3 is TGTGCCATCGCAAAACAGGCTTCCTACGAGCAGTACGTC.

The chain joins TRBV10-3 to TRBJ2-1, with D perhaps matching TRBD1 (6 bases). Trimming pared 10 bases from V and 5 bases from J, leaving 27 bases between. Germline V gene lookup returns CDR1 ENHRY and CDR2 SYGVKD. The CDR3 length is 17 residues. The CDR3 is CATRGLGTGMNNNEQFF. The CDR3 DNA reads as TGTGCCACCCGAGGTCTAGGTACAGGGATGAATAACAATGAGCAGTTCTTC.

This clonotype appeared many times. V and J are TRBV3-1 and TRBJ2-3, with 9 positions matching TRBD2. Germline CDR1 is LGHDT and CDR2 is YNNKEL (reference sequence). The V gene end was trimmed by 5 bases and the J gene end by 2 bases; junction bases not matched to a gene: 5. The CDR3 is 15 amino acids. The chain's CDR3 is CASSRLAGLTDTQYF. The DNA of the CDR3 is TGTGCCAGCAGCAGGCTAGCGGGGCTCACAGATACGCAGTATTTT.

The chain is built from TRBV28 and TRBJ2-5, with TRBD1 identical over 7 bases. Germline CDR1 MDHEN, CDR2 SYDVKM. The J segment lost 3 bases and the V segment lost 6 bases, leaving 7 bases of the junction unmatched. The CDR3 extends over 14 amino acids. The CDR3 loop is CASRWTGSKETQYF. CDR3 sequence (DNA): TGTGCCAGCAGATGGACAGGTTCCAAAGAGACCCAGTACTTC.

The chain is built from TRBV9 and TRBJ2-1; TRBD2 agrees at 10 bases. This CDR3 contains 14 residues. Losses at the gene ends were 6 bases for V and 8 bases for J; bases not matched to a gene: 8. In germline, CDR1 is SGDLS, CDR2 YYNGEE. CDR3 coding DNA: TGTGCCAGCAACGGACTAGCGGCCTTTGATGAGCAGTTCTTC. This translates into CASNGLAAFDEQFF.

This clonotype was seen ten or more times. This chain uses TRBV3-1 with TRBJ2-2; a weak D match, TRBD1 (5 bases). The germline gives CDR1 LGHDT, CDR2 YNNKEL (reference sequence). The V and J ends lost 4 bases and 2 bases respectively, with 8 bases between them. The CDR3 runs to 14 residues. The CDR3 sequence is CASSRDSNTGELFF. CDR3 coding DNA: TGTGCCAGCAGCCGAGACAGCAACACCGGGGAGCTGTTTTTT.

The V and J genes are TRBV24-1 and TRBJ2-2; 10 bases match TRBD2. Germline assignment: CDR1 KGHDR and CDR2 SFDVKD. CDR3 length: 18 residues. Trimming removed 5 bases from V and 4 bases from J; junction bases left unmatched: 12. CDR3 in DNA: TGTGCCACCAGTGGGGAGAGTAGCGGGAGGCGGGTCACCGGGGAGCTGTTTTTT. The encoded protein is CATSGESSGRRVTGELFF.

This clonotype was counted at least ten times. This rearrangement joins TRBV12-3 or TRBV12-4 to TRBJ1-5; D may be TRBD1 (5 bases). The CDR3 has 15 residues. Trimming cost V 4 bases and J 4 bases, with 14 bases left between them. Here the CDR3 reads CASSSLGVLNQPQHF. The CDR3, as DNA: TGTGCCAGCAGTTCCCTGGGGGTCTTGAATCAGCCCCAGCATTTT.